This passage covers 7 T cell receptor beta chains from one sample sequenced in a study of blood T cell repertoires in COVID-19. The protocol was immunoSEQ multiplex PCR, while the TCRdb copy is restricted to in-frame clones and leaves out a portion. The sample consists of about 240,000 clones, 87% of them appearing once. Sample: PBMCs or T cells enriched from blood (not recorded which). Receptors originate from a woman aged 25-40 years with acute COVID-19.

This chain uses TRBV7-8 with TRBJ1-1; a possible D gene is TRBD1 (5 bases). Trimming stripped 5 bases from V and 6 bases from J, with 19 bases between. There are 15 residues in the CDR3. Germline V gives CDR1 SGHVS, CDR2 FQNEAQ. CDR3 sequence (DNA): TGTGCCAGCAGCCCCTGGGCAGGGTTGGTGCCTGAAGCTTTCTTT. Translating it yields CASSPWAGLVPEAFF.

This CDR3 is CASSLPPPRDTQYF. The CDR3 DNA is TGTGCCAGCAGCTTGCCCCCCCCGCGAGATACGCAGTATTTT. The genes are TRBV5-5 and TRBJ2-3; no definite D call. Germline V gene data show CDR1 as SGHKS and CDR2 as YYEKEE (reference sequence). The ends were cut back, 1 base at V and 5 bases at J, with 11 bases in the middle. The CDR3 is 14 amino acids.

This clone came up a few times. The chain employs TRBV7-9 and TRBJ1-1; D might be TRBD1 (6 bases). V lost 3 bases and J 0 bases, leaving 23 bases between the germline ends. The CDR3 totals 19 residues. Per germline, CDR1 SEHNR and CDR2 FQNEAQ (reference sequence). The CDR3 is CASSLVVLRDRRMNTEAFF. DNA for the CDR3: TGTGCCAGCAGCTTGGTCGTCCTCCGAGACAGGCGCATGAACACTGAAGCTTTCTTT.

The chain links TRBV2 to TRBJ2-1; 8 bases map to TRBD2. The J segment lost 12 bases and the V segment lost 3 bases, leaving 7 bases of the junction unmatched. The CDR3 extends over 13 amino acids. The V gene's germline CDR1 is SNHLY and CDR2 FYNNEI. This chain's CDR3 is CASSEGSGAWQFF. The CDR3 nucleotides are TGTGCCAGCAGTGAGGGTAGCGGGGCCTGGCAGTTCTTC.

The V call is TRBV5-1, the J call TRBJ2-7; 7 nucleotides agree with TRBD2. Germline CDR1 reads SGHRS; CDR2 reads YFSETQ. CDR3 size: 15 residues. Trimming cost V 4 bases and J 6 bases; bases outside gene matches: 13. DNA of the CDR3: TGCGCCAGCAGCCAGCGGGCGGGGACGGGAGGCGAGCAGTACTTC. It specifies CASSQRAGTGGEQYF.

This chain links TRBV5-1 with TRBJ1-5, with D perhaps TRBD1 (5 bases). V was pared by 4 bases and J by 5 bases, with 16 bases between. From germline, CDR1 is SGHRS and CDR2 YFSETQ. This CDR3 is built from 15 residues. The chain's CDR3 is CASSPHPDSYQPQHF. Here the CDR3 DNA reads TGCGCCAGCAGCCCACACCCCGACAGTTATCAGCCCCAGCATTTT.

The gene calls are TRBV14 and TRBJ2-1, with TRBD2 matching over 8 bases. CDR3 length: 14 residues. Per germline, CDR1 SGHDN and CDR2 FVKESK. With 1 base clipped from V and 7 bases from J, the junction kept 3 bases outside the gene matches. CDR3 sequence (DNA): TGTGCCAGCAGCCAAGGGCTAGCGGGTAATGAGCAGTTCTTC. Encoded protein: CASSQGLAGNEQFF.